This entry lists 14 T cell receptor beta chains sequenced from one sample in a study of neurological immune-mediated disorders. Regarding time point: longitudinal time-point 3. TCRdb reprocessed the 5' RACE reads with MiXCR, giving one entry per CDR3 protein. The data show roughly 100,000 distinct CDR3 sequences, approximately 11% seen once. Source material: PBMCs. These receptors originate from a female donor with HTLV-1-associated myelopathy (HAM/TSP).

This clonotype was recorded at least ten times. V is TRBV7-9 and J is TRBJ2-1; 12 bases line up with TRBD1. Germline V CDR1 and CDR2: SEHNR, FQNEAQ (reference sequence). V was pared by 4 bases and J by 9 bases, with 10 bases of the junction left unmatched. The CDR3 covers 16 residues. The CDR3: CASSSTAGQGAGEQFF. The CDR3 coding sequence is TGTGCCAGCAGCTCCACCGCGGGACAGGGGGCGGGTGAGCAGTTCTTC.

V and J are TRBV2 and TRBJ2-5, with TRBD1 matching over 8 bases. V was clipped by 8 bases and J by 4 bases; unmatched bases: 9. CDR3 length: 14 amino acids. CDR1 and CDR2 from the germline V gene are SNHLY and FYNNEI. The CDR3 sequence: CASSEQGAAETQYF. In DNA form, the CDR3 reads TGTGCCAGCTCCGAGCAGGGGGCAGCAGAGACCCAGTACTTC. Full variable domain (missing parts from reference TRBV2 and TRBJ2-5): EPEVTQTPSHQVTQMGQEVILRCVPISNHLYFYWYRQILGQKVEFLVSFYNNEISEKSEIFDDQFSVERPDGSNFTLKIRSTKLEDSAMYFCASSEQGAAETQYFGPGTRLLVL.

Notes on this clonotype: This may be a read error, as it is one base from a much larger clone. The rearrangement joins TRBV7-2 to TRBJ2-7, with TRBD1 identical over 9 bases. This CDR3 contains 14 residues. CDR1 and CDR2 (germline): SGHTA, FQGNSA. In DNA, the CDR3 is TGTTCCAGCAGCAAGGAGACAGGGGGAGGTGAGCAGTACTTC. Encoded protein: CSSSKETGGGEQYF.

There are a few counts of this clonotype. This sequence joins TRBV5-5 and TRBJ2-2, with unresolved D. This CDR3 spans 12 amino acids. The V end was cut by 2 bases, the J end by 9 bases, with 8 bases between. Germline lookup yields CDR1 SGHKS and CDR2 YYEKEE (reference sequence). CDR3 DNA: TGTGCCAGCAGCTTATTGGGGAGGGAGCTGTTTTTT. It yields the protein CASSLLGRELFF.

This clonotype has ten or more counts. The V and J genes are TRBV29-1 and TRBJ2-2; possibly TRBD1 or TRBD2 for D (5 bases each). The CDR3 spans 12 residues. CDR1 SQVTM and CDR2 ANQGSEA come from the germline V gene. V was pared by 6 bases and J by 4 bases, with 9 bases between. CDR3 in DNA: TGCAGCGTATGGGACGGCACCGGGGAGCTGTTTTTT. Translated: CSVWDGTGELFF.

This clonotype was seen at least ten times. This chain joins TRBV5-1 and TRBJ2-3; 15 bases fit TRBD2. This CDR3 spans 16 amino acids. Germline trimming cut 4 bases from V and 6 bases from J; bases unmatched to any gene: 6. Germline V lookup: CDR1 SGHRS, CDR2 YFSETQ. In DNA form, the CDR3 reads TGCGCCAGCAGCATTGGGACTAGCGGGGGGAAGGATACGCAGTATTTT. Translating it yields CASSIGTSGGKDTQYF. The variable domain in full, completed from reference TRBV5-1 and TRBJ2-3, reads KAGVTQTPRYLIKTRGQQVTLSCSPISGHRSVSWYQQTPGQGLQFLFEYFSETQRNKGNFPGRFSGRQFSNSRSEMNVSTLELGDSALYLCASSIGTSGGKDTQYFGPGTRLTVL.

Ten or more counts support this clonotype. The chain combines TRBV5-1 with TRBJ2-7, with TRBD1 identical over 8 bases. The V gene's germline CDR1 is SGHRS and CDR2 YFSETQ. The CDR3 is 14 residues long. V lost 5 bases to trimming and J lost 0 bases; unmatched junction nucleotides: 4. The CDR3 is CASRYDRGSYEQYF. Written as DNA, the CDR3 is TGCGCCAGCAGGTACGACAGGGGCTCCTACGAGCAGTACTTC.

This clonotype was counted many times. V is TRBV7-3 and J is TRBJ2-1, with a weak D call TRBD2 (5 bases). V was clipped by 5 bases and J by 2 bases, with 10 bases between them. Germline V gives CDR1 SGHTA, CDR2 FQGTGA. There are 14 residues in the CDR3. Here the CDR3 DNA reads TGTGCCAGCAGCACCCCGGGGACCTACAATGAGCAGTTCTTC. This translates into CASSTPGTYNEQFF.

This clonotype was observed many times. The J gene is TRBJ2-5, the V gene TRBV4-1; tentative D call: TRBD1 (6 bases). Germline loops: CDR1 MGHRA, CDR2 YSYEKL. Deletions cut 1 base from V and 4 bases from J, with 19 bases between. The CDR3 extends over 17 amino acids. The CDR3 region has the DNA TGCGCCAGCAGCCAAGGGCTAGGCGCAGGGGATCTAGAGACCCAGTACTTC. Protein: CASSQGLGAGDLETQYF.

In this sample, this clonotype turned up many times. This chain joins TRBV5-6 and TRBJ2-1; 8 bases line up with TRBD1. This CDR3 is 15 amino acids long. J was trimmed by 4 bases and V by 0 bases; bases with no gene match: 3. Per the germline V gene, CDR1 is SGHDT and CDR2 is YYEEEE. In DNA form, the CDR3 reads TGTGCCAGCAGCTTGGGCGGGACAGGATACAATGAGCAGTTCTTC. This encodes CASSLGGTGYNEQFF.

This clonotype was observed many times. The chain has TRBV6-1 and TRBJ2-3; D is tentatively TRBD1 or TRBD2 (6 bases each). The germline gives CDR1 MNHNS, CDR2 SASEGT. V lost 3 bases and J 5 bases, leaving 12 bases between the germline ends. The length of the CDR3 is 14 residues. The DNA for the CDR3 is TGTGCCAGCAGTGATCGGGGGCTTAGAGATACGCAGTATTTT. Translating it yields CASSDRGLRDTQYF.

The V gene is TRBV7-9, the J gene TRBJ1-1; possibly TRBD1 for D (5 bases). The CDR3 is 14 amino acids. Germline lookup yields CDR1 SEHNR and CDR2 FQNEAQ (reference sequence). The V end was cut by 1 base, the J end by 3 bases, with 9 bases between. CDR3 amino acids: CASSLEGEYTEAFF. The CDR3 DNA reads TGTGCCAGCAGCTTAGAAGGGGAGTACACTGAAGCTTTCTTT.

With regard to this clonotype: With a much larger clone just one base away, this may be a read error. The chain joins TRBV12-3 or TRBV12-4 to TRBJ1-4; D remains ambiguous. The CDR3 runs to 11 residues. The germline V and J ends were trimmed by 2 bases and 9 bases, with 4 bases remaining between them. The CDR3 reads CASSLNQKLFF. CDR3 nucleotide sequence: TGTGCCAGCAGTTTAAATCAAAAACTGTTTTTT.

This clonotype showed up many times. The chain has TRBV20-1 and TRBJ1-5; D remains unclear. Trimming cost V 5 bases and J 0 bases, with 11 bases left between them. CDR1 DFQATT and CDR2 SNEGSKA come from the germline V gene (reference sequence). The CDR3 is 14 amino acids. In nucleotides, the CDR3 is TGCAGTGCTCACGCGGGATATAGCAATCAGCCCCAGCATTTT. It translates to CSAHAGYSNQPQHF.